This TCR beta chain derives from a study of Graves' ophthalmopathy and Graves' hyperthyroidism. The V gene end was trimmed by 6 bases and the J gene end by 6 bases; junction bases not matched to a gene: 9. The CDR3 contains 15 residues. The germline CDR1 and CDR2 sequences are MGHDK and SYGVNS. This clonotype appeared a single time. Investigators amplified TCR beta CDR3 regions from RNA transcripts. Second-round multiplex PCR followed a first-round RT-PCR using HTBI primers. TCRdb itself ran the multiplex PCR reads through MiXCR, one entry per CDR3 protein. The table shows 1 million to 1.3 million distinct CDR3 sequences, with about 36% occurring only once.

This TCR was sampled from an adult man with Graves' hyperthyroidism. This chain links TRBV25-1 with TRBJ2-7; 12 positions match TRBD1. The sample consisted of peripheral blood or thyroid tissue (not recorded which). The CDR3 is CASSRGGQGASEQYF. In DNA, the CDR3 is TGTGCCAGCAGCCGAGGGGGACAGGGGGCCTCCGAGCAGTACTTC.